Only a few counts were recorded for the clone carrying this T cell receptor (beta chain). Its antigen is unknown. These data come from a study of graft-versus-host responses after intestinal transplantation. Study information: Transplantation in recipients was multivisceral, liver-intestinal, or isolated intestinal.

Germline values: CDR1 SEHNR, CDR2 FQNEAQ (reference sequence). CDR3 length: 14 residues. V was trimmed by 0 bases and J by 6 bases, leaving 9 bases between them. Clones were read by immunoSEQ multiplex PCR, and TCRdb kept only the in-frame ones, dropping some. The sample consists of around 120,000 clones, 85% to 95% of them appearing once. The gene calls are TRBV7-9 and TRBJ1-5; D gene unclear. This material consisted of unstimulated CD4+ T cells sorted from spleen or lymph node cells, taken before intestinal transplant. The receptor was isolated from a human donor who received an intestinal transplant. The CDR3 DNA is TGTGCCAGCAGCTTAGCTGGCGGTAGTCAGCCCCAGCATTTT. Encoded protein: CASSLAGGSQPQHF.